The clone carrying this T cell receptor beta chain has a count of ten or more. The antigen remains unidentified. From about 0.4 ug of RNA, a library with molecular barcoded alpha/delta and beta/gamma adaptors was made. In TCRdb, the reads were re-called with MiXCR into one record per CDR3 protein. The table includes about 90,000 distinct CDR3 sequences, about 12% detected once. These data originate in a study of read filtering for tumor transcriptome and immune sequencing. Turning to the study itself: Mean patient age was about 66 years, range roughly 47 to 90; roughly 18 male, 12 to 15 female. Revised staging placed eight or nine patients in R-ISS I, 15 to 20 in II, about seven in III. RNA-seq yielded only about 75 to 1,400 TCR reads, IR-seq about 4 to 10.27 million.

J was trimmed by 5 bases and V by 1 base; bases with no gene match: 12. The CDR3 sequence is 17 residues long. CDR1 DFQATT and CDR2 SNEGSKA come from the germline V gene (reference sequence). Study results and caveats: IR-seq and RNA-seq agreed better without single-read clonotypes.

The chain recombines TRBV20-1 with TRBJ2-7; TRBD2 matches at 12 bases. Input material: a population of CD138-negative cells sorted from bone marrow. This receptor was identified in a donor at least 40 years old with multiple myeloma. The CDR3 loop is CSARAQASGRAVNEQYF. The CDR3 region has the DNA TGCAGTGCTAGAGCTCAGGCTAGCGGGAGGGCCGTAAACGAGCAGTACTTC.